This entry describes one T cell receptor beta chain. V gave up 2 bases and J gave up 5 bases, with 9 bases separating them. CDR3 length: 13 residues. Germline CDR1 MNHEY, CDR2 SVGAGI. The data stem from a study of T cell responses to AZD1222 COVID-19 vaccine. Study-level information: Second-dose intervals of approximately 4 or approximately 12 weeks were pooled.

This table comes from immunoSEQ multiplex PCR, and its TCRdb copy is limited to in-frame clones, with some not included. The sample shows tens of thousands of clones, approximately 91% of them seen only once. The sequenced sample was peripheral blood, obtained on day 0 of AZD1222 vaccination. The chain has TRBV6-5 and TRBJ1-1, with D maybe TRBD1 (6 bases). The sequence derives from an adult in good health. DNA for the CDR3: TGTGCCAGCAGTTACGGGAGGGGGACTGAAGCTTTCTTT. Encoded protein: CASSYGRGTEAFF.